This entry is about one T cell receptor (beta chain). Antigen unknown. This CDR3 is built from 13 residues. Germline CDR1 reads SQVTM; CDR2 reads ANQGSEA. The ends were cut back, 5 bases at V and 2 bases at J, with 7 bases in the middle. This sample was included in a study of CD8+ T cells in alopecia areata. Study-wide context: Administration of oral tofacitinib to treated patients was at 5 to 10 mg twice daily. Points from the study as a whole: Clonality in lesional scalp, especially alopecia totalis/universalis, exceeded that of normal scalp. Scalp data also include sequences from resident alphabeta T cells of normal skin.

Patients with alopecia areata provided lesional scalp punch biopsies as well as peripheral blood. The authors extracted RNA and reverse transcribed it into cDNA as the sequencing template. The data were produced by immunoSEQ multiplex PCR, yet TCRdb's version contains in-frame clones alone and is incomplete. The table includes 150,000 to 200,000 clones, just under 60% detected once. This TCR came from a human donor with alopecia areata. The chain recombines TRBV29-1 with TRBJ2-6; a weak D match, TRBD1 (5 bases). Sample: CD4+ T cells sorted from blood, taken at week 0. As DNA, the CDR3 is TGCAGCGTTCTAGGGGCTGGGGCCAACGTCCTGACTTTC. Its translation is CSVLGAGANVLTF.